This T cell receptor (beta chain) was identified in a study of T-cell memory formation after mild COVID-19. Each CDR3 protein gets one entry after TCRdb re-called the 5' RACE reads with MiXCR. Here the sample spans 550,000 to 700,000 distinct CDR3 sequences, 15% to 20% being singletons. A note on this clonotype: No antigen is known for it.

General study points: The study detected some responding clones in pre-infection memory, suggesting cross-reactive memory joined. Day 15 to 85 contracting clones showed balanced CD4/CD8; later expanders leaned CD4+. Contracting CD4+ clones were located mainly in CM and EM, and CD8+ clones in EMRA.

This receptor was obtained from an adult woman who had mild COVID-19 (a few samples of this study predate the infection). Cell type and time point are not known. The sample consisted of PBMCs or a T cell subset sorted from them (not recorded which).

This chain's CDR3 is CAWTQGVNTEAFF. As DNA, the CDR3 is TGTGCCTGGACCCAAGGGGTGAACACTGAAGCTTTCTTT. The chain employs TRBV30 and TRBJ1-1, with D perhaps TRBD1 (5 bases). Trimming took 4 bases from V and 0 from J, leaving 9 bases between them. CDR3 length equals 13 residues. Germline V gene sequence: CDR1 GTSNPN, CDR2 SVGIG (reference sequence).